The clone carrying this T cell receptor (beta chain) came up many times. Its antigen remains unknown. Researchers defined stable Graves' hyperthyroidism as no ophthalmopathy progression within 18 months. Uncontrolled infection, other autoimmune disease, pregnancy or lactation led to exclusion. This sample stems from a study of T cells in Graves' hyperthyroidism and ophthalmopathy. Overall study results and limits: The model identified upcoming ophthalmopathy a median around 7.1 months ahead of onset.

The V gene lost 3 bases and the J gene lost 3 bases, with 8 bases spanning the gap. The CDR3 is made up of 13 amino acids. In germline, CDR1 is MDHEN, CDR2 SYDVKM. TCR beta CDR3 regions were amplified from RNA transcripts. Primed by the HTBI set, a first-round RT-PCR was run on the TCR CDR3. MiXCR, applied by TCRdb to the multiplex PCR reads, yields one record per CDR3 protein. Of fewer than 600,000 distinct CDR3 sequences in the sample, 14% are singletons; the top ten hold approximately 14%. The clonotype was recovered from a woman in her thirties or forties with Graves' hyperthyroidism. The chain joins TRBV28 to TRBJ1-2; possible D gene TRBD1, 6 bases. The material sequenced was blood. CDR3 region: CASSLGADYGYTF. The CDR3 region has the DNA TGTGCCAGCAGTTTGGGGGCTGACTATGGCTACACCTTC.